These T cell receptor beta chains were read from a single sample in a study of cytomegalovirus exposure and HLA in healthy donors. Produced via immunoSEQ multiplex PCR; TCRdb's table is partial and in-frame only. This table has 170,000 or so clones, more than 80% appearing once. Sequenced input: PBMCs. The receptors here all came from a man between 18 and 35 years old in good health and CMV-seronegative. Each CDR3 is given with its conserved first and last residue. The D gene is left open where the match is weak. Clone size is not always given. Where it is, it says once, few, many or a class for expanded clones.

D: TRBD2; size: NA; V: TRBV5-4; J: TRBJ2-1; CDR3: CASSLAVRLAGHNEQFF; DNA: TGTGCCAGCAGCTTGGCCGTTAGACTAGCGGGGCACAATGAGCAGTTCTTC
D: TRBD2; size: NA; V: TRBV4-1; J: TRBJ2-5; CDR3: CASSQEWGGETQYF; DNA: TGCGCCAGCAGCCAAGAATGGGGGGGAGAGACCCAGTACTTC
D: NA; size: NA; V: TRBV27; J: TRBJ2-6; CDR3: CASSLFSVLSSGANVLTF; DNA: TGTGCCAGCAGTTTATTTTCGGTTTTAAGCTCTGGGGCCAACGTCCTGACTTTC
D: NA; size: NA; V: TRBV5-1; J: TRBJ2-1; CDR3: CASSLDPSSYNEQFF; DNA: TGCGCCAGCAGCTTGGACCCGAGCTCCTACAATGAGCAGTTCTTC
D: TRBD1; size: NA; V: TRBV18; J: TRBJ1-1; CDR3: CASSPWTGEAFF; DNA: TGTGCCAGCTCACCATGGACAGGTGAAGCTTTCTTT
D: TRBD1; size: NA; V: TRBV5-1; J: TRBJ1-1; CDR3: CASSLQGPVNTEAFF; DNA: TGCGCCAGCAGCTTACAGGGGCCGGTGAACACTGAAGCTTTCTTT
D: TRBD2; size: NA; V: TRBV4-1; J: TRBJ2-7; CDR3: CASSHAIAGALYEQYF; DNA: TGCGCCAGCAGCCACGCCATAGCGGGAGCACTCTACGAGCAGTACTTC
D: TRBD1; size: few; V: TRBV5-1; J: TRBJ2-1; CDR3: CASSSLIQGNEQFF; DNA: TGCGCCAGCAGCTCGTTGATACAGGGGAATGAGCAGTTCTTC
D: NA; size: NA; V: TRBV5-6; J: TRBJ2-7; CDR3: CASSPSSGNTYEQYF; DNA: TGTGCCAGCAGCCCCAGTTCAGGGAACACCTACGAGCAGTACTTC
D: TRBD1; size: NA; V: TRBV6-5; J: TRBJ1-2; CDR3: CASSRDRGYGYTF; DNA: TGTGCCAGCAGTCGGGACAGGGGCTATGGCTACACCTTC
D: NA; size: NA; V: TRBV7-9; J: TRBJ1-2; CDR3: CASSLVEGSGGYTF; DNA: TGTGCCAGCAGCTTAGTGGAGGGCTCGGGGGGCTACACCTTC
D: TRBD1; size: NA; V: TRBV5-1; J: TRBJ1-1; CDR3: CASSFGQVNTEAFF; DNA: TGCGCCAGCAGCTTTGGACAGGTGAACACTGAAGCTTTCTTT
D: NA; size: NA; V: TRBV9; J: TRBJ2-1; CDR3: CASSVDTHNEQFF; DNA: TGTGCCAGCAGCGTGGACACACACAATGAGCAGTTCTTC
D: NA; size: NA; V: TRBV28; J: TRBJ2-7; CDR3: CASSFTRYRAPAYEQYF; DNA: TGTGCCAGCAGTTTCACTCGATACAGGGCCCCCGCCTACGAGCAGTACTTC
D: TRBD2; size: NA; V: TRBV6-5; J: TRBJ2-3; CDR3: CASRGSGGSDTQYF; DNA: TGTGCCAGCAGGGGTAGCGGGGGGTCAGATACGCAGTATTTT
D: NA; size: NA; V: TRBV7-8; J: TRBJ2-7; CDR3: CASSRKRWSSEQYF; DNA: TGTGCCAGCAGCCGAAAACGGTGGTCCTCCGAGCAGTACTTC
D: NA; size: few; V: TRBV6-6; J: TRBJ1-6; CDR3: CASSYGGELGSPLHF; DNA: TGTGCCAGCAGTTACGGAGGGGAGTTGGGTTCACCCCTCCACTTT
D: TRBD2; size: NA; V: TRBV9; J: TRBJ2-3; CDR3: CASSPRGGGGTDTQYF; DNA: TGTGCCAGCAGCCCCCGGGGGGGCGGGGGCACAGATACGCAGTATTTT
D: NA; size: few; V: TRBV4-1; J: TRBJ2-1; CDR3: CASSQERRREQFF; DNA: TGCGCCAGCAGCCAGGAAAGGAGGCGGGAGCAGTTCTTC
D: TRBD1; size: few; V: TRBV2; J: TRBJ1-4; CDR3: CASSTDRATNEKLFF; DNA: TGTGCCAGCAGTACGGACAGGGCAACTAATGAAAAACTGTTTTTT
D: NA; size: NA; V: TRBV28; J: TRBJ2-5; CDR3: CASSSVGLKETQYF; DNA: TGTGCCAGCAGTTCGGTGGGACTTAAAGAGACCCAGTACTTC
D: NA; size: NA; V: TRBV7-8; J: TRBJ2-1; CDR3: CASSRSRSEQFF; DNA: TGTGCCAGCAGCCGTTCGAGGTCCGAGCAGTTCTTC
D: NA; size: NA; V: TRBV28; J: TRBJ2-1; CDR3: CASSYGLEDEQFF; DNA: TGTGCCAGCAGTTACGGCCTAGAGGATGAGCAGTTCTTC
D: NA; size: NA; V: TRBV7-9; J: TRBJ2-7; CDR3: CASSLVANSYEQYF; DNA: TGTGCCAGCAGCTTAGTAGCGAACTCCTACGAGCAGTACTTC
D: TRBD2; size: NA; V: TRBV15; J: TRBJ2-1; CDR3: CATSREVAGGSYNEQFF; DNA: TGTGCCACCAGCAGAGAAGTAGCGGGAGGCTCCTACAATGAGCAGTTCTTC
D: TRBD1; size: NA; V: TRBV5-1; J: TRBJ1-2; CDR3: CASTPGQGSYGYTF; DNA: TGCGCCAGTACTCCGGGACAGGGAAGCTATGGCTACACCTTC
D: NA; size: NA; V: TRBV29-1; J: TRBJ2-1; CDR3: CSGAGREQFF; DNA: TGCAGCGGGGCGGGAAGGGAGCAGTTCTTC
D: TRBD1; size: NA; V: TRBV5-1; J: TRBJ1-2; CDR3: CASSPSIQGRSYGYTF; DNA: TGCGCCAGCAGCCCGAGTATACAGGGGAGAAGCTATGGCTACACCTTC
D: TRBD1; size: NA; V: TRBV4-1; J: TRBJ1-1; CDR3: CASKRQGLTEAFF; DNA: TGCGCCAGCAAAAGACAGGGCTTGACTGAAGCTTTCTTT
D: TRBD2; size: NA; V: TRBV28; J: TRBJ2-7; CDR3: CASRAGIPYEQYF; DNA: TGTGCCAGCCGAGCGGGAATACCCTACGAGCAGTACTTC
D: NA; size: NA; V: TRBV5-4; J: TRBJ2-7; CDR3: CASSLALLEQHF; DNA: TGTGCCAGCAGCTTGGCTCTCTTGGAGCAGCACTTC
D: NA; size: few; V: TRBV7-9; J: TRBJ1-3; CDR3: CASSTGGGNTIYF; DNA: TGTGCCAGCAGCACCGGGGGTGGAAACACCATATATTTT
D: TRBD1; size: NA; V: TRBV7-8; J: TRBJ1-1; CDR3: CASSLSRGDRGPGTEAFF; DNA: TGTGCCAGCAGCTTATCGCGGGGGGACAGGGGGCCGGGCACTGAAGCTTTCTTT
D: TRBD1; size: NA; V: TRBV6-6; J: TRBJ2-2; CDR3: CASSYTGGTGELFF; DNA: TGTGCCAGCAGTTACACAGGGGGAACCGGGGAGCTGTTTTTT
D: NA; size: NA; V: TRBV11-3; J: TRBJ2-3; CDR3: CASSLDGLGGDTQYF; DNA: TGTGCCAGCAGCTTAGACGGCTTGGGGGGAGATACGCAGTATTTT
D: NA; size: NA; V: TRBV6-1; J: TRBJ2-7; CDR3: CASSEKRYYEQYF; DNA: TGTGCCAGCAGTGAAAAGCGTTACTACGAGCAGTACTTC
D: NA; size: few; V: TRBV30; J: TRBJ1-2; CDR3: CAWSPLAAGGYTF; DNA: TGTGCCTGGAGTCCCCTCGCGGCGGGGGGCTACACCTTC
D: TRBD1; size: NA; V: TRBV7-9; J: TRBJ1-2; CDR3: CASSSLADQPGQGNGYTF; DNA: TGTGCCAGCAGCTCCTTGGCGGACCAACCCGGACAGGGGAATGGCTACACCTTC
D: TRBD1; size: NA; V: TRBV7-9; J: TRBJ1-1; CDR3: CASSFPGQGPPFF; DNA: TGTGCCAGCAGCTTCCCGGGACAGGGCCCCCCTTTCTTT
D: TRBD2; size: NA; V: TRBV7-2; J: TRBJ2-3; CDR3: CASSPGLYADTQYF; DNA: TGTGCCAGCAGCCCGGGACTATACGCAGATACGCAGTATTTT